A single T cell receptor beta chain is shown here with its context. The data were obtained in a study of blood T cell repertoires in COVID-19. The protocol was immunoSEQ multiplex PCR, while the TCRdb copy is restricted to in-frame clones and leaves out a portion. The table records 230,000 or so clones, 75% to 90% of them present only once. CDR1 and CDR2 from the germline V gene are MGHDK and SYGVNS. V shed 4 bases and J 6 bases; nucleotides not matched to a gene: 8. The CDR3 is 14 residues long. Sequences were obtained from peripheral blood. The chain joins TRBV25-1 to TRBJ2-7, with 8 bases fitting TRBD1. The TCR comes from a human donor in a cohort sampled during active COVID-19. CDR3 sequence: CASSVAGGEGEQYF. CDR3 DNA: TGTGCCAGCAGTGTGGCAGGGGGCGAGGGCGAGCAGTACTTC.